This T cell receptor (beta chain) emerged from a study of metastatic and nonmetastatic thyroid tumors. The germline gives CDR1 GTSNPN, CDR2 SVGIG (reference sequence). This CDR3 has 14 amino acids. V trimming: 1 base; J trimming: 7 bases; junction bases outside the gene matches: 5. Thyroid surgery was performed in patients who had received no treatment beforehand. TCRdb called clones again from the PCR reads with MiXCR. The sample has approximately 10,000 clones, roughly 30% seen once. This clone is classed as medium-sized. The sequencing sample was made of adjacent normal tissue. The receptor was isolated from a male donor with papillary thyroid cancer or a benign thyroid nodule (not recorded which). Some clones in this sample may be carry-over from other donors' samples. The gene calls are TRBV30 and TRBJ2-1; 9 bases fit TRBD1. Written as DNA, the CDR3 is TGTGCCTGGAGTGGGGACAGGGCTTCGAATGAGCAGTTCTTC. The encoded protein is CAWSGDRASNEQFF.